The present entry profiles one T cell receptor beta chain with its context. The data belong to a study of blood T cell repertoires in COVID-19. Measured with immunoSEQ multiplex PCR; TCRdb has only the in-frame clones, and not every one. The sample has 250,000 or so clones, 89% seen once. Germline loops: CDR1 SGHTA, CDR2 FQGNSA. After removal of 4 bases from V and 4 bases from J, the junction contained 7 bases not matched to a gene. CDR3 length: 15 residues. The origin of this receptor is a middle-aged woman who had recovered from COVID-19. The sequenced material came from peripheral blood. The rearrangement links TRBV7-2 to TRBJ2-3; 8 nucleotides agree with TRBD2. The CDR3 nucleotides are TGTGCCAGCAGCTCAACGGGACTAGTTTCAGATACGCAGTATTTT. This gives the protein CASSSTGLVSDTQYF.